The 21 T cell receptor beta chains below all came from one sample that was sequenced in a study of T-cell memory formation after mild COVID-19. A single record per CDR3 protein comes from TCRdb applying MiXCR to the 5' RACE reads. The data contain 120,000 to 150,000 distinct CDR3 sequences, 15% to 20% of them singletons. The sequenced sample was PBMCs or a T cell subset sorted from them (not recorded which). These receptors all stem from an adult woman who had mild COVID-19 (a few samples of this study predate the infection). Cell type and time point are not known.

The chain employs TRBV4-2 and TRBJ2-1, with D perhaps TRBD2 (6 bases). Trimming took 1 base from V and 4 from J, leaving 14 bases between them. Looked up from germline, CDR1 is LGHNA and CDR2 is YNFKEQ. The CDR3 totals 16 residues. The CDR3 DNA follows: TGTGCCAGCAGCCAAGGTGAGGGAGGAAATTACAATGAGCAGTTCTTC. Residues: CASSQGEGGNYNEQFF.

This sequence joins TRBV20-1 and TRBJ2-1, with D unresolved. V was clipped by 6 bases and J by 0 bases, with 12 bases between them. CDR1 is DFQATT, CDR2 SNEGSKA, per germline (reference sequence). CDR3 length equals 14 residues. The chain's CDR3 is CSAKVVSSYNEQFF. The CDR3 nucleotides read TGCAGTGCCAAGGTAGTCAGCTCCTACAATGAGCAGTTCTTC.

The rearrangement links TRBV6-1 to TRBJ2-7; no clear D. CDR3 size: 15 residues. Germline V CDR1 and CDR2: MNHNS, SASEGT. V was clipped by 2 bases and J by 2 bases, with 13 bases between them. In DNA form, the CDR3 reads TGTGCCAGCAGTGAAAAGTGGGGTAGTACCTACGAGCAGTACTTC. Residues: CASSEKWGSTYEQYF.

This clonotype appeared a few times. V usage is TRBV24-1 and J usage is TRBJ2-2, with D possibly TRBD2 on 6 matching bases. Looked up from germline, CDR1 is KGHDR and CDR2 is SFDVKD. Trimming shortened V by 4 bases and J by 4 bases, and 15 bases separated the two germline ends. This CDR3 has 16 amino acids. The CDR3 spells CATSERFGGSTGELFF. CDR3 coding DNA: TGTGCCACCAGTGAGCGCTTTGGGGGGAGCACCGGGGAGCTGTTTTTT.

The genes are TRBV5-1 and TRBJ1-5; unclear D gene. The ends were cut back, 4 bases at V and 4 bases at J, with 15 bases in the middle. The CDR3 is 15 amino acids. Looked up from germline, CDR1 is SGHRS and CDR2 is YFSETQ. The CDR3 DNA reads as TGCGCCAGCAGCCCCACCGGGTCTCAAAATCAGCCCCAGCATTTT. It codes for CASSPTGSQNQPQHF.

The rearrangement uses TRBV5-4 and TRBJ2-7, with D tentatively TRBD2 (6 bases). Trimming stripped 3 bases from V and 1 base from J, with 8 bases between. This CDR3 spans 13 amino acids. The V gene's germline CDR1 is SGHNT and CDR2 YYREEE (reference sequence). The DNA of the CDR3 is TGTGCCAGCAGCTCCGGGACTTCCTACGAGCAGTACTTC. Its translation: CASSSGTSYEQYF.

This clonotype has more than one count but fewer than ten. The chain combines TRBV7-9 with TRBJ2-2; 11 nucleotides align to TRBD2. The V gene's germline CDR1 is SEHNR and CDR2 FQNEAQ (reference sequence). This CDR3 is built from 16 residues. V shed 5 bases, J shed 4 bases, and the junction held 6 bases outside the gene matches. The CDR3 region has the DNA TGTGCCAGCAGCGGCCCTAGCGGGAGGATCACCGGGGAGCTGTTTTTT. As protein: CASSGPSGRITGELFF.

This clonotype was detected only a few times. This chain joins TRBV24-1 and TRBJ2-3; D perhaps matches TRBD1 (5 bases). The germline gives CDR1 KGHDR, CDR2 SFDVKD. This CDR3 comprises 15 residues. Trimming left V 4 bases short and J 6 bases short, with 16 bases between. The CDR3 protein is CATSDPRQKRDTQYF. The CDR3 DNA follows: TGTGCCACCAGTGACCCCAGACAGAAGAGGGATACGCAGTATTTT.

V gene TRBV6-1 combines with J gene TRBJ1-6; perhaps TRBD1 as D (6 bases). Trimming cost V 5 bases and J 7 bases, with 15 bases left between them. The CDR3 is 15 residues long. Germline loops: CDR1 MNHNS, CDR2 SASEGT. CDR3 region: CASSRDTLRNSPLHF. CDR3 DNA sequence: TGTGCCAGCAGTCGGGACACCTTGAGGAATTCACCCCTCCACTTT.

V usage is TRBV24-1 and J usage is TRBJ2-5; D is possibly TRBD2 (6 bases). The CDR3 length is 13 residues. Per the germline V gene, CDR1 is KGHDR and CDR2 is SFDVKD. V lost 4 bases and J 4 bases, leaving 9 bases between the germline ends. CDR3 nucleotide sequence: TGTGCCACCAGTGACCCCGGGGGAGAGACCCAGTACTTC. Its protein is CATSDPGGETQYF.

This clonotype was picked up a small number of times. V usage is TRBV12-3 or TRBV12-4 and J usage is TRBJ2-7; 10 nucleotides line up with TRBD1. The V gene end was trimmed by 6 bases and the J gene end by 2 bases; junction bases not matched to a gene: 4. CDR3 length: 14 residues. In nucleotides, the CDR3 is TGTGCCAGCAGACCGGGACAGGGGCCCTACGAGCAGTACTTC. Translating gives CASRPGQGPYEQYF.

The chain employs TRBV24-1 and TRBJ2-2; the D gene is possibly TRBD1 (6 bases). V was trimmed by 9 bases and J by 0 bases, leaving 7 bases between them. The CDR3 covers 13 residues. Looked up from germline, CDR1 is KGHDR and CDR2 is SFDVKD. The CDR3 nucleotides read TGTGCCACCCGGGACACGAACACCGGGGAGCTGTTTTTT. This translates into CATRDTNTGELFF.

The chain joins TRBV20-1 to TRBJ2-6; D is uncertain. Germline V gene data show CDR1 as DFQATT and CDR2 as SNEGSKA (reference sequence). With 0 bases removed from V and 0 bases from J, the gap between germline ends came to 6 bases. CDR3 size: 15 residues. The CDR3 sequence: CSARDAVSGANVLTF. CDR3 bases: TGCAGTGCTAGAGATGCAGTCTCTGGGGCCAACGTCCTGACTTTC.

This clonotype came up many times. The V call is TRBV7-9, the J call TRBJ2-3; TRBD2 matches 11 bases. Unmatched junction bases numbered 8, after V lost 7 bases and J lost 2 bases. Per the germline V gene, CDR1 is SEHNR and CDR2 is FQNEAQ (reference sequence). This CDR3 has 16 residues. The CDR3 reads CASIDLLAGVTDTQYF. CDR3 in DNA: TGTGCCAGCATCGACCTACTAGCGGGGGTCACAGATACGCAGTATTTT.

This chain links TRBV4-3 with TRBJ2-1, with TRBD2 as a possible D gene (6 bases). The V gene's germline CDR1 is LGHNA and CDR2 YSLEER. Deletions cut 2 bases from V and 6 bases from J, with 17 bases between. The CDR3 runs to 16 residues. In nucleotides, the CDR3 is TGCGCCAGCAGCCAACCCGGACTAAAGGCCGTCAATGAGCAGTTCTTC. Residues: CASSQPGLKAVNEQFF.

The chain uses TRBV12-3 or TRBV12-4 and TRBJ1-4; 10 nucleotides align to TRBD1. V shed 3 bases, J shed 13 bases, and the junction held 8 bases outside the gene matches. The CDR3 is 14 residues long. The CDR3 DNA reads TGTGCCAGCAGTTTGAGGACAGGGGGTATTGCACTGTTTTTT. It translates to CASSLRTGGIALFF.

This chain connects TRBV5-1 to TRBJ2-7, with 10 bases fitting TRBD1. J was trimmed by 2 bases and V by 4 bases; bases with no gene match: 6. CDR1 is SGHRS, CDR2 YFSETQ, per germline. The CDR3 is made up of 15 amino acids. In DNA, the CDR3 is TGCGCCAGCAGCCGAACCGGGACAGGGGCCTACGAGCAGTACTTC. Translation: CASSRTGTGAYEQYF. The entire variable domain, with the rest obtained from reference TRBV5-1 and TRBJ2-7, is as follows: KAGVTQTPRYLIKTRGQQVTLSCSPISGHRSVSWYQQTPGQGLQFLFEYFSETQRNKGNFPGRFSGRQFSNSRSEMNVSTLELGDSALYLCASSRTGTGAYEQYFGPGTRLTVT.

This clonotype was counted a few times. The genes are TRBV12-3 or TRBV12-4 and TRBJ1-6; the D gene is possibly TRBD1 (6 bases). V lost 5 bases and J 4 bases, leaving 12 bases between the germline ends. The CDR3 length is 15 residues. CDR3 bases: TGTGCCAGCAGTCCGGACAGCTTTTATAATTCACCCCTCCACTTT. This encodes CASSPDSFYNSPLHF.

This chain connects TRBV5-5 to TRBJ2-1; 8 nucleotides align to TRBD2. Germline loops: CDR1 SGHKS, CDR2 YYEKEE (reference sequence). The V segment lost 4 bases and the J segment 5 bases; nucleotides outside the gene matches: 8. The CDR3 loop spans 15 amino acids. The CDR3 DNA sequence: TGTGCCAGCAGCCGATGGACTAGCACACACAATGAGCAGTTCTTC. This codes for CASSRWTSTHNEQFF.

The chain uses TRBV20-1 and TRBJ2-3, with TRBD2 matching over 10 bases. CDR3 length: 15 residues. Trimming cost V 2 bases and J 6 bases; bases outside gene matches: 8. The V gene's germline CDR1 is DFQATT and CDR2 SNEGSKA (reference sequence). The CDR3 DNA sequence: TGCAGTGCTAGACCCCCAGCGGGGGGGCGGGATACGCAGTATTTT. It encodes CSARPPAGGRDTQYF.

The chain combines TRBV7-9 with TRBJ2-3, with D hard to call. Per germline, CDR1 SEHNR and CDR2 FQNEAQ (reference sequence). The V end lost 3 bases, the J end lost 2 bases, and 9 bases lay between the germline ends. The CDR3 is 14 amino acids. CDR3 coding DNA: TGTGCCAGCAGCTTGTGGACCTTCACAGATACGCAGTATTTT. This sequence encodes CASSLWTFTDTQYF.